This record concerns one TCR beta chain sequence. What it binds is unknown. Produced via immunoSEQ multiplex PCR; TCRdb's table is partial and in-frame only. The table has some 1,100,000 clones, around 78% seen once. This sample stems from a study of shared clonotypes between healthy human individuals. Whole-study results and caveats: Donor clonotype sharing was expected to depend on sequencing depth.

Sample: memory CD4+ T cells from PBMCs. Regarding subset: CD45RA-negative fraction. The TCR originated in a young man in good health. Some clones in this sample may be carry-over from other donors' samples.

CDR3 sequence (DNA): TGCGCCAGCAGCCACCCTCTCACCGACTCTGGAAACACCATATATTTT. Translated: CASSHPLTDSGNTIYF. This chain links TRBV4-1 with TRBJ1-3; no clear D. V gave up 3 bases and J gave up 0 bases, with 12 bases separating them. This CDR3 region has 16 residues. From germline, CDR1 is MGHRA and CDR2 YSYEKL.